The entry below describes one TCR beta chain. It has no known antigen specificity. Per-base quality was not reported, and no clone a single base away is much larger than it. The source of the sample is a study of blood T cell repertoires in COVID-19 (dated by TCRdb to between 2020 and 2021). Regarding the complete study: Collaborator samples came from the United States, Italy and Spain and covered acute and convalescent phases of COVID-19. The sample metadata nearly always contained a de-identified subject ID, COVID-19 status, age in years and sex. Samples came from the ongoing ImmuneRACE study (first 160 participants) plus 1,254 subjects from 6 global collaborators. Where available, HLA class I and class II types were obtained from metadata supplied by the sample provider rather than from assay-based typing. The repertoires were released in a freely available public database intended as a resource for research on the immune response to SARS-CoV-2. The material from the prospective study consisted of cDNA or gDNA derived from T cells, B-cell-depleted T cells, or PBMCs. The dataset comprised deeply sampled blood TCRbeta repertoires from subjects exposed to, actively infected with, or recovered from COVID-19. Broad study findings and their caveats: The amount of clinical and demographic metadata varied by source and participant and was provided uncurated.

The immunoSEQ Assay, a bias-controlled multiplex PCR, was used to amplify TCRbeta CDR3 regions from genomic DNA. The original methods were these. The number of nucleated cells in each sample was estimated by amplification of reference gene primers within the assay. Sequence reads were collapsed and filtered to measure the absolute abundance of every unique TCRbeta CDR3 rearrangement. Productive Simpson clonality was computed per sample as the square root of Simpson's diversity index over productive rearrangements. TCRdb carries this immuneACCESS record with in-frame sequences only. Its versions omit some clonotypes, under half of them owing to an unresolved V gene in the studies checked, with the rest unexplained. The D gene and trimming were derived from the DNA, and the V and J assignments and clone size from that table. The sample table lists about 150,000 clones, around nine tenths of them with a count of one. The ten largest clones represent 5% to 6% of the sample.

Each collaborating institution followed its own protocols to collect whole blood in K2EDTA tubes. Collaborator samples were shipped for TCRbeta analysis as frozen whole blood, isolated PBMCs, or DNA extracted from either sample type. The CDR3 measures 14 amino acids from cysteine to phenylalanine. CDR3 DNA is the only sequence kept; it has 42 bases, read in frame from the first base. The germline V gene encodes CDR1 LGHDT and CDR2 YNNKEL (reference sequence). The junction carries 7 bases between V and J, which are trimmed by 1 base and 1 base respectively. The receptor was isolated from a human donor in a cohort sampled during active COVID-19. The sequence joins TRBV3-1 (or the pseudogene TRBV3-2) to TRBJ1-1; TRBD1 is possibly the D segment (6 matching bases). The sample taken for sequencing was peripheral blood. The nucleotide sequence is TGTGCCAGCAGCCAAGGGACAGCGAACACTGAAGCTTTCTTT. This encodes CASSQGTANTEAFF.